This T cell receptor (beta chain) was observed in a study of shared clonotypes between healthy human individuals (dated by TCRdb to 2020 to 2021). Looking at the study overall: Three men and two women, aged 18 to 49 years, made up the cohort. To increase sequencing depth and limit assay-specific biases, different laboratories used diverse techniques to prepare libraries and sequence TCR repertoires. To estimate repertoire size and how much clonotype sharing occurs between individuals, the study deeply sequenced the blood TCR repertoires of 5 or 6 healthy adults. Each donor's leukapheresis produced roughly between roughly 0.85 and 9.5 billion PBMCs. For each donor, CD4 naive and CD4 memory were each run on three plates, CD8 naive on two plates, and CD8 memory on one plate. Here is what the overall study found, with its caveats: The small number of donors limited the genetic and exposure-history diversity represented. Only blood was sampled, and tissue TCR repertoires likely differ from those in blood. Compared with non-shared clonotypes, the clonotypes found in all four sorted-subset donors had higher generation probabilities. Naive subsets generally had larger estimated clonotype richness than memory subsets did. Rarefaction of sorted-subset datasets indicated incomplete sequencing despite the large sequencing depth. Pairwise subsampling led to the expectation that sequencing depth would affect the degree of clonotype sharing among donors. Sharing across a few donors was observed for roughly 5.4% of naive CD4, 3% to 4% of naive CD8, 2% to 2.5% of memory CD4, and around 0.44% of memory CD8 clonotypes.

The donors were healthy, HIV-negative adults with no recently reported acute infections or vaccinations. Only Caucasian adults living in Nashville, Tennessee, USA were represented among the donors. CD4+ T cells were enriched by magnetic negative selection, after which naive cells were positively selected on CD45RA and the negative fraction was taken as the memory subset. Blood was collected by leukapheresis, and PBMCs were isolated by Ficoll-Histopaque density gradient centrifugation and then cryopreserved in liquid nitrogen vapor phase. Analytical flow cytometry was used to check the purity and quantity of each magnetically sorted T cell population. Each sorted fraction had its genomic DNA isolated and then quantified by UV absorbance on a Nanodrop 2000c. This clone was detected only once. Its antigen is unknown. It has no much larger one-base neighbor in the sample; base qualities were not kept.

From cysteine to phenylalanine, the CDR3 is 15 amino acids long. Kept here is only the CDR3 DNA, which spans 45 bases and is read in frame from base 1. The CDR1 and CDR2 encoded by the germline V gene (reference sequence) are LNHDA and SQIVND. Trimming at the junction amounts to 4 bases on V and 2 bases on J, and the germline ends lie 9 bases apart. TCR CDR3 regions were amplified from genomic DNA by multiplex PCR using the deep immunoSEQ assay. Genomic DNA extracted from each cell subset was distributed evenly over all wells of several immunoSEQ 96-well plates, and each plate served as one replicate. For sorted subsets, around 200 ng genomic DNA, equal to some 30,000 T cell genomes, was loaded into each replicate PCR. Purified libraries were measured with a Qubit 3.0 fluorometer, size-checked on a Bioanalyzer 2100, and measured again with the KAPA Library Quantification kit. Every immunoSEQ 96-well plate was sequenced on a separate single-read 150-cycle Illumina NextSeq 550 flow cell. In the paper's pipeline: Because the immunoSEQ output held only junctional sequences and lacked quality scores, the filtering could not match the filtering applied to full-length reads. Sequences were annotated with PyIR, a Python wrapper for IgBLAST v1.9, and V/J genes and CDR3 were assigned using IMGT germline references. Any read was removed if the V/J assignment was weak (E-value above 1e-6), the CDR3 was missing, or the read contained stop codons, out-of-frame junctions, or ambiguous translated residues. V3J clonotypes were defined by identical inferred V gene, J gene, and CDR3 amino acid sequence. To compute the percentage overlap between repertoires, the number of shared unique clonotypes was divided by the size of the smaller repertoire. RTK rarefaction, the Chao1 estimator, and Recon v2.1 estimates of unobserved clonotypes were used to assess repertoire richness. Generation probabilities for all TCRbeta clonotypes obtained by the gDNA method from several donors were computed using OLGA. TCRdb took over this immuneACCESS table, retaining in-frame rearrangements with V and J assigned. Such tables are incomplete; in checked studies, under half of the missing clones stem from an unresolved V gene, and the remainder is unexplained. The V and J calls and clone size are taken from that table; D and trimming were inferred from the DNA. The sample contains some 580,000 clones, less than 98% of them found a single time. Together, the top ten hold 0.055% to 0.07% of the sample.

The rearranged chain carries TRBV19 and TRBJ2-6; confidence is insufficient to name the D gene. The sequence came from a woman aged 25-40 years in good health. Sequenced: naive CD4+ T cells sorted from blood. What the cell subset or site label conveys for this sample: CD45RA+ positively selected. The CDR3 corresponds to CASSTSTPGANVLTF. The bases read TGTGCCAGTAGTACCTCGACCCCTGGGGCCAACGTCCTGACTTTC. Joined to the reference TRBV19 and TRBJ2-6 proteins, this CDR3 gives the full variable domain: DGGITQSPKYLFRKEGQNVTLSCEQNLNHDAMYWYRQDPGQGLRLIYYSQIVNDFQKGDIAEGYSVSREKKESFPLTVTSAQKNPTAFYLCASSTSTPGANVLTFGAGSRLTVL.